Listed here are 8 T cell receptor beta chains from one sample, sequenced in a study of shared clonotypes between healthy human individuals. Positively selected for CCR7, the CD45RO-negative cells used as naive CD8 cells excluded terminally differentiated effector memory CD45RA+ cells. TCRdb's copy holds only in-frame clones and misses some; the assay was immunoSEQ multiplex PCR. The table lists about 2.1 million clones, 80% to 95% of them singletons. The sequenced sample was naive CD8+ T cells from PBMCs. These receptors came from a man aged 18 to 35 in good health. Some clones in this sample may be carry-over from other donors' samples.

The chain uses TRBV4-3 and TRBJ1-5, with 7 positions matching TRBD1. The CDR3 runs 16 residues. J lost 0 bases, V lost 1 base, and 3 bases had no gene match. Per germline, CDR1 LGHNA and CDR2 YSLEER. The CDR3 reads CASSQGGTDSNQPQHF. The CDR3 DNA is TGCGCCAGCAGCCAAGGCGGGACAGATAGCAATCAGCCCCAGCATTTT.

This chain uses TRBV7-9 with TRBJ2-7, with TRBD2 matching 7 bases. This CDR3 is built from 14 residues. CDR1 and CDR2 (germline): SEHNR, FQNEAQ (reference sequence). V gave up 2 bases and J gave up 9 bases; unmatched junction bases: 10. This CDR3 is CASSLRERGVWQYF. Here the CDR3 DNA reads TGTGCCAGCAGCTTACGGGAACGGGGGGTCTGGCAGTACTTC.

The chain recombines TRBV9 with TRBJ2-1; D gene unclear. Germline V gene data show CDR1 as SGDLS and CDR2 as YYNGEE. V lost 2 bases, J lost 0 bases, and 12 bases lay in between. This CDR3 spans 16 amino acids. The CDR3 DNA follows: TGTGCCAGCAGCGTCCTAGGCACCGACTCCTACAATGAGCAGTTCTTC. This translates into CASSVLGTDSYNEQFF.

This chain links TRBV5-6 with TRBJ2-7; 9 bases line up with TRBD2. Trimming cost V 4 bases and J 6 bases; bases outside gene matches: 5. In germline, CDR1 is SGHDT, CDR2 YYEEEE. The CDR3 spans 13 residues. The CDR3 protein is CASSISGSGEQYF. In DNA form, the CDR3 reads TGTGCCAGCAGCATTAGCGGGAGTGGCGAGCAGTACTTC.

The rearrangement joins TRBV18 to TRBJ2-1; D ambiguous. Germline CDR1 and CDR2: KGHSH and LQKENI. The CDR3 extends over 15 amino acids. V lost 0 bases and J lost 0, with 6 bases in between. The CDR3 DNA sequence: TGTGCCAGCTCACCACCCACAGTCTCCTACAATGAGCAGTTCTTC. Amino acids: CASSPPTVSYNEQFF.

This clone is a singleton in its sample. The V call is TRBV27, the J call TRBJ2-1, with 7 bases aligning to TRBD2. This CDR3 region has 15 residues. Per the germline V gene, CDR1 is MNHEY and CDR2 is SMNVEV (reference sequence). J lost 7 bases, V lost 0 bases, and 6 bases had no gene match. CDR3 loop: CASSLSWEGRNEQFF. DNA of the CDR3: TGTGCCAGCAGTTTATCGTGGGAGGGCCGAAATGAGCAGTTCTTC.

The rearrangement joins TRBV5-1 to TRBJ1-2; D gene unclear. The V and J ends lost 2 bases and 2 bases respectively, with 7 bases between them. The germline V gene has CDR1 SGHRS and CDR2 YFSETQ. The CDR3 extends over 13 amino acids. In nucleotides, the CDR3 is TGCGCCAGCAGCTTTAACAGCAACTATGGCTACACCTTC. This codes for CASSFNSNYGYTF.

V and J are TRBV28 and TRBJ1-5; the D gene is possibly TRBD1 (5 bases). V gave up 11 bases and J gave up 0 bases, with 11 bases separating them. The germline gives CDR1 MDHEN, CDR2 SYDVKM. CDR3 size: 13 residues. The CDR3 spells CAAGQHSNQPQHF. CDR3 bases: TGTGCCGCGGGGCAGCATAGCAATCAGCCCCAGCATTTT.